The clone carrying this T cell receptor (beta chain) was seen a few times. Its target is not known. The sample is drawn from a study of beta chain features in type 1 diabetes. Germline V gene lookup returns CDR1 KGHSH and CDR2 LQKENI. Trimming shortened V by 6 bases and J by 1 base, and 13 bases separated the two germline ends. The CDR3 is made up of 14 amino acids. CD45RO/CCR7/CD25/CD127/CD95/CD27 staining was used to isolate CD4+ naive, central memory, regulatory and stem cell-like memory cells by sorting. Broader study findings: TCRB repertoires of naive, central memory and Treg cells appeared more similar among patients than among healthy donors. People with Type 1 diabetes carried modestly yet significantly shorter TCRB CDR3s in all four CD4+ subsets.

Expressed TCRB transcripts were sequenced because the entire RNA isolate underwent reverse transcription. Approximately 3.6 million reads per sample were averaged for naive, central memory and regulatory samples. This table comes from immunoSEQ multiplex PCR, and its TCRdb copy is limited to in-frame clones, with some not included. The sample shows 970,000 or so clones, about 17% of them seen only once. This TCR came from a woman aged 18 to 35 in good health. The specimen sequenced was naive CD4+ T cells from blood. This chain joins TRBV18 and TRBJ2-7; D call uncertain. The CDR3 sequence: CASSLSARSYEQYF. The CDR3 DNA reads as TGTGCCAGCTCCCTCAGCGCCCGGTCCTACGAGCAGTACTTC.